The next 18 T cell receptor beta chains were all read from a single sample in a study of T-cell reconstitution after alpha-beta-depleted transplantation in children. The authors prepared the TCRbeta library with unique molecular identifiers. One entry per CDR3 protein results from TCRdb running MiXCR on the PCR reads. Of hundreds of thousands of distinct CDR3 sequences in the sample, under 20% were seen once. The material was PBMCs, mostly from graft donor cells, obtained 360 days after TCRalphabeta/CD19-depleted stem cell transplant. The receptors shown here come from a boy less than two years old who had a stem cell transplant for Wiskott-Aldrich syndrome, so the T cells may come from the graft donor.

This chain uses TRBV4-2 with TRBJ1-1; D is uncertain. The V gene lost 1 base and the J gene lost 3 bases, with 6 bases spanning the gap. CDR1 LGHNA and CDR2 YNFKEQ come from the germline V gene. The CDR3 has 13 amino acids. The CDR3 reads CASSQGWDTEAFF. DNA for the CDR3: TGTGCCAGCAGCCAAGGGTGGGACACTGAAGCTTTCTTT.

This clonotype was counted only a few times. This chain connects TRBV29-1 to TRBJ2-5, with D tentatively TRBD1 or TRBD2 (5 bases each). The CDR3 is made up of 13 amino acids. CDR1 SQVTM and CDR2 ANQGSEA come from the germline V gene. Trimming removed 3 bases from V and 4 bases from J, with 12 bases in between. The CDR3 coding sequence is TGCAGCGTTGACCGGACACGGGGAGAGACCCAGTACTTC. It encodes CSVDRTRGETQYF.

This clonotype was found a few times. The V and J genes are TRBV12-3 or TRBV12-4 and TRBJ2-7; TRBD2 matches at 8 bases. The length of the CDR3 is 15 residues. V trimming: 1 base; J trimming: 3 bases; junction bases outside the gene matches: 5. The CDR3 protein is CASSLGAGGFYEQYF. Here the CDR3 DNA reads TGTGCCAGCAGTTTAGGGGCGGGGGGATTCTACGAGCAGTACTTC.

Only a few counts were recorded for this clonotype. The chain uses TRBV12-3 or TRBV12-4 and TRBJ2-7; D is perhaps TRBD1 or TRBD2 (5 bases each). The CDR3 is 16 residues long. Trimming took 5 bases from V and 2 from J, leaving 19 bases between them. CDR3 sequence reads: CASSPQPGPLTYEQYF. The CDR3 nucleotides read TGTGCCAGCAGTCCCCAACCGGGACCTCTAACCTACGAGCAGTACTTC.

This clonotype showed up just a few times. V usage is TRBV10-3 and J usage is TRBJ2-1, with 7 bases identical to TRBD2. This CDR3 is 16 amino acids long. V gave up 0 bases and J gave up 3 bases; unmatched junction bases: 5. The V gene's germline CDR1 is ENHRY and CDR2 SYGVKD. CDR3 sequence reads: CAISESGGSGYNEQFF. As DNA, the CDR3 is TGTGCCATCAGTGAGTCGGGCGGGAGTGGCTACAATGAGCAGTTCTTC.

The rearrangement links TRBV5-1 to TRBJ2-6; possibly TRBD1 for D (6 bases). The CDR3 spans 16 residues. Trimming removed 3 bases from V and 0 bases from J, with 10 bases in between. Germline V CDR1 and CDR2: SGHRS, YFSETQ. The CDR3 region is CASSYLTGSGANVLTF. The CDR3 bases are TGCGCCAGCAGCTATCTGACAGGCTCTGGGGCCAACGTCCTGACTTTC.

The table lists this clonotype with many counts. The gene calls are TRBV7-6 and TRBJ1-1; 8 nucleotides line up with TRBD1. Per the germline V gene, CDR1 is SGHVS and CDR2 is FNYEAQ. This CDR3 contains 15 residues. V shed 6 bases, J shed 0 bases, and the junction held 6 bases outside the gene matches. In DNA, the CDR3 is TGTGCCAGCAGTTCGGGGACAGGATTGAACACTGAAGCTTTCTTT. It encodes CASSSGTGLNTEAFF.

The CDR3 DNA sequence: TGTGCCAGCTCACCACCAAGGTCCCCTGTATACGAGCAGTACTTC. Translated, it gives CASSPPRSPVYEQYF. The V gene is TRBV18, the J gene TRBJ2-7; no clear D. The ends were cut back, 0 bases at V and 4 bases at J, with 13 bases in the middle. The CDR3 extends over 15 amino acids. The germline V gene encodes CDR1 KGHSH and CDR2 LQKENI.

The rearrangement joins TRBV5-1 to TRBJ2-5, with D possibly being TRBD1 (5 bases). Germline V gene sequence: CDR1 SGHRS, CDR2 YFSETQ. V gave up 4 bases and J gave up 4 bases, with 17 bases separating them. The CDR3 extends over 15 amino acids. The CDR3 coding sequence is TGCGCCAGCAGCCCAATGAAGGGGCCAGGAGAGACCCAGTACTTC. Its translation is CASSPMKGPGETQYF.

The chain employs TRBV5-1 and TRBJ1-4; 9 bases are shared with TRBD1. The germline CDR1 and CDR2 sequences are SGHRS and YFSETQ. Unmatched junction bases numbered 11, after V lost 3 bases and J lost 8 bases. This CDR3 region has 16 residues. The DNA of the CDR3 is TGCGCCAGCAGCTCCGGGACAGGGAGGAGTAGGGAAAAACTGTTTTTT. Translating it yields CASSSGTGRSREKLFF.

The sample holds many counts of this clonotype. The chain carries TRBV4-1 and TRBJ2-3, with 8 bases lining up with TRBD2. The CDR3 is 17 residues long. CDR1 is MGHRA, CDR2 YSYEKL, per germline. V gave up 1 base and J gave up 1 base; unmatched junction bases: 7. This CDR3 reads CASSQVKKGLGTDTQYF. The DNA for the CDR3 is TGCGCCAGCAGCCAAGTAAAAAAGGGACTAGGCACAGATACGCAGTATTTT.

This clonotype was seen more than once but under ten times. The CDR3 nucleotides are TGTGCCATCAGTGCTTTAGCGGGAGACACAGATACGCAGTATTTT. Translated, it gives CAISALAGDTDTQYF. The rearrangement links TRBV10-3 to TRBJ2-3; TRBD2 agrees at 9 bases. Looked up from germline, CDR1 is ENHRY and CDR2 is SYGVKD. This CDR3 contains 15 residues. V shed 4 bases, J shed 2 bases, and the junction held 4 bases outside the gene matches.

V is TRBV4-3 and J is TRBJ1-3; D is undetermined. The CDR3 runs 13 residues. CDR1 and CDR2 from the germline V gene are LGHNA and YSLEER. V was pared by 0 bases and J by 4 bases, with 4 bases between. The CDR3 DNA follows: TGCGCCAGCAGCCAAGACGGGGGAAACACCATATATTTT. As protein: CASSQDGGNTIYF.

The sample holds many counts of this clonotype. The J gene is TRBJ2-5, the V gene TRBV20-1, with D perhaps assigned TRBD1 or TRBD2 (5 bases each). Deletions cut 5 bases from V and 4 bases from J, with 14 bases between. Germline-derived CDR1 and CDR2 are DFQATT and SNEGSKA (reference sequence). The CDR3 loop spans 13 amino acids. CDR3 bases: TGCAGTGCTGGGACGCCGGGACGAGAGACCCAGTACTTC. Translating it yields CSAGTPGRETQYF.

This clonotype was counted between two and nine times. J is TRBJ2-7 and V is TRBV28; the match to TRBD1 covers 11 bases. In germline, CDR1 is MDHEN, CDR2 SYDVKM. The CDR3 is 15 residues long. Losses at the gene ends were 2 bases for V and 7 bases for J; bases not matched to a gene: 7. CDR3 region: CASSLIGQGAWEQYF. The DNA for the CDR3 is TGTGCCAGCAGTTTAATCGGACAGGGGGCTTGGGAGCAGTACTTC.

The chain couples TRBV6-2 or TRBV6-3 to TRBJ2-3, with no clear D. Germline V CDR1 and CDR2: MNHEY, SVGEGT. Trimming cost V 2 bases and J 3 bases, with 6 bases left between them. CDR3 length equals 13 residues. In DNA, the CDR3 is TGTGCCAGCAGTTACCAGCTGACAGATACGCAGTATTTT. Translation gives CASSYQLTDTQYF.

The chain joins TRBV20-1 to TRBJ2-1, with a possible D match to TRBD2 (6 bases). This CDR3 is 16 amino acids long. The V and J ends lost 3 bases and 5 bases respectively, with 20 bases between them. Germline V gene sequence: CDR1 DFQATT, CDR2 SNEGSKA (reference sequence). For the CDR3, the DNA is TGCAGTGCTAGGAGATTTGCGGGAACAGCTAACAATGAGCAGTTCTTC. Its translation is CSARRFAGTANNEQFF.

In its sample, this clonotype was seen many times. V usage is TRBV12-3 or TRBV12-4 and J usage is TRBJ2-1; D tentatively fits TRBD1 or TRBD2 (5 bases each). This CDR3 is built from 15 residues. Trimming left V 6 bases short and J 5 bases short, with 17 bases between. Written as DNA, the CDR3 is TGTGCCAGCAGGCTGCTGGGACCGCTAAACAATGAGCAGTTCTTC. It specifies CASRLLGPLNNEQFF.